This T cell receptor (beta chain) was identified during a study of T cell repertoires in cytomegalovirus infection. Whole-study findings and limits: Within the response measured ex vivo, HLA-C-restricted CMV-specific TCR beta clonotypes were dominant. Cumulated frequencies of public TCR beta families served to identify carriers of CMV plus the relevant HLA.

Each CDR3 protein gets one entry after TCRdb re-called the reads with MiXCR. This table holds around 440,000 distinct CDR3 sequences, 11% found once. The CDR3 contains 13 residues. Trimming removed 2 bases at V and 2 bases at J, with 7 bases between. Germline V gives CDR1 SGDLS, CDR2 YYNGEE. For this clonotype: Antigen specificity is unknown. A read error is possible here, since a much larger clone lies one base away.

The chain employs TRBV9 and TRBJ2-5; D is unclear. The sample consisted of PBMCs. The sequence was obtained from a human donor in good health (CMV status not recorded). Some clones in this sample may be carry-over from other donors' samples. The DNA of the CDR3 is TGTGCCAGCAGCGTTAACCCTCAAGAGACCCAGTACTTC. Protein: CASSVNPQETQYF.